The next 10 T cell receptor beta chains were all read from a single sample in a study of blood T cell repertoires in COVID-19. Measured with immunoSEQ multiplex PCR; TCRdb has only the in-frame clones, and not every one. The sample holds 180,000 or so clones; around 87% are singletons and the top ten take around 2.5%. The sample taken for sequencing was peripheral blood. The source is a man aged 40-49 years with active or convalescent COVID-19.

DNA of the CDR3: TGTGCCAGCAGCTTAGTCCCGGGACACGGGACATGGGCCCTCCACTTT. This translates into CASSLVPGHGTWALHF. V is TRBV7-9 and J is TRBJ1-6; D possibly corresponds to TRBD1 (6 bases). The V end lost 1 base, the J end lost 14 bases, and 21 bases lay between the germline ends. The V gene's germline CDR1 is SEHNR and CDR2 FQNEAQ (reference sequence). This CDR3 contains 16 residues.

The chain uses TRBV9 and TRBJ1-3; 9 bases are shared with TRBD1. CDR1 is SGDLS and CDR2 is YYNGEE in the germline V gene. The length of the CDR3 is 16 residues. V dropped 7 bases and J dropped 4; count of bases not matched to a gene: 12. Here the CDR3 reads CASAPLGQGRGNTIYF. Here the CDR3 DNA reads TGTGCCAGCGCACCCCTGGGACAGGGAAGGGGAAACACCATATATTTT.

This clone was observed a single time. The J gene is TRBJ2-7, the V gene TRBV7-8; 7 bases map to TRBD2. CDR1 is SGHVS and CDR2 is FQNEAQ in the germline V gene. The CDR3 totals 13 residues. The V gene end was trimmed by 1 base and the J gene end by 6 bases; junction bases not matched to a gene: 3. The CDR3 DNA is TGTGCCAGCAGCTTAGGTCCGGGGGGCGAGCAGTACTTC. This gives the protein CASSLGPGGEQYF.

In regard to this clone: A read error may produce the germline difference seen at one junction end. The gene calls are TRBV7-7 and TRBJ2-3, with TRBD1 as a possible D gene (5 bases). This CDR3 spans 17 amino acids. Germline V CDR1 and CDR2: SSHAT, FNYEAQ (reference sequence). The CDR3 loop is CASSPTDPSYSTDTQYF. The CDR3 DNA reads TGTGCTAGCAGCCCGACAGACCCCTCATATAGCACAGATACGCAGTATTTT.

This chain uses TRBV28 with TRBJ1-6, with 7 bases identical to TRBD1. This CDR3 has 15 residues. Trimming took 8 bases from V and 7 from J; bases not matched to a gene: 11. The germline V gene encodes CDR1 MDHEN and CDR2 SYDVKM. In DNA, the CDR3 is TGTGCCAGCGGACTGGGAGACAGGGCAAATTCACCCCTCCACTTT. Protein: CASGLGDRANSPLHF.

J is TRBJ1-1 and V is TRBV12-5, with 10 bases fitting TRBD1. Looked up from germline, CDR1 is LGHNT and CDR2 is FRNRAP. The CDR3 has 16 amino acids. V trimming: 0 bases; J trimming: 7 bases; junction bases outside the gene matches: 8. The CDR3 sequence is CASGLVQPGQGIEAFF. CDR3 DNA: TGTGCTAGTGGTTTGGTCCAACCGGGACAGGGGATTGAAGCTTTCTTT.

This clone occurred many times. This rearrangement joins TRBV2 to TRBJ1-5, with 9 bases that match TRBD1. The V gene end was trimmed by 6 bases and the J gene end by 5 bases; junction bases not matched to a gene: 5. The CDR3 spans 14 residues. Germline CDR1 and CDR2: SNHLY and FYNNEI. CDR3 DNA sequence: TGTGCCAGCAGCCAGGACAGGGGAGATCAGCCCCAGCATTTT. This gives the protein CASSQDRGDQPQHF.

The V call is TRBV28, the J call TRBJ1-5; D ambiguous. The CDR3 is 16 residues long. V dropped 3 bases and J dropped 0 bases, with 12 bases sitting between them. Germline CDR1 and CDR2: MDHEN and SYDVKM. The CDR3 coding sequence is TGTGCCAGCAGTTTGGTTACGGTTAATAGCAATCAGCCCCAGCATTTT. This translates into CASSLVTVNSNQPQHF.

CDR3 sequence: CASSPLRVVTTNEKLFF. The CDR3 DNA reads as TGTGCCAGCAGCCCGCTCCGGGTAGTGACGACTAATGAAAAACTGTTTTTT. The chain is built from TRBV7-8 and TRBJ1-4; D unresolved. V was pared by 5 bases and J by 2 bases, with 18 bases between. The CDR3 covers 17 residues. Germline CDR1 and CDR2: SGHVS and FQNEAQ.

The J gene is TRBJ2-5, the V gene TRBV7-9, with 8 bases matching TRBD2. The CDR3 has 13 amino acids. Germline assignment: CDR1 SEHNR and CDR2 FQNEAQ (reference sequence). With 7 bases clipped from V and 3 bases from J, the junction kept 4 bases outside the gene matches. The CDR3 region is CASIGLAKETQYF. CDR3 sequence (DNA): TGTGCCAGCATCGGACTAGCCAAAGAGACCCAGTACTTC. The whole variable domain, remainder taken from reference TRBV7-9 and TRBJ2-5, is DTGVSQNPRHKITKRGQNVTFRCDPISEHNRLYWYRQTLGQGPEFLTYFQNEAQLEKSRLLSDRFSAERPKGSFSTLEIQRTEQGDSAMYLCASIGLAKETQYFGPGTRLLVL.